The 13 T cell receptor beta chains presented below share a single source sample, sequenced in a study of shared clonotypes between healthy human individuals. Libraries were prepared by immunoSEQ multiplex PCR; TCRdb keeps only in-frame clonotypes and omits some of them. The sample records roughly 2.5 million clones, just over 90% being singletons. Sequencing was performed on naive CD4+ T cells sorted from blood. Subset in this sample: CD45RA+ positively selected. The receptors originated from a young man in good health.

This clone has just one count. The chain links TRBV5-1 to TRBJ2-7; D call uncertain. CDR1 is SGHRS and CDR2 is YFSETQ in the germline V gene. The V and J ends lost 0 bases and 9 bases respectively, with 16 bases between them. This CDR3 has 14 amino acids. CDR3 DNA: TGCGCCAGCAGCTTGGATAGTACAGAGAACCTGCAGTACTTC. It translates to CASSLDSTENLQYF.

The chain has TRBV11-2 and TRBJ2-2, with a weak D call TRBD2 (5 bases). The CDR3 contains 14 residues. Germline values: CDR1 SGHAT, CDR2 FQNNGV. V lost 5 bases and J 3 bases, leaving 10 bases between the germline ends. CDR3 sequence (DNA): TGTGCCAGCAGCCTCCAGCGGTACACCGGGGAGCTGTTTTTT. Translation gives CASSLQRYTGELFF.

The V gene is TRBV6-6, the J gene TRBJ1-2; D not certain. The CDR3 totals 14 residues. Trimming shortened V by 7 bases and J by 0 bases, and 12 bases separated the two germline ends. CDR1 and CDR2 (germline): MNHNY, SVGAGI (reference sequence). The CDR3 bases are TGTGCCAGCATCGACGGGCAGGCTAACTATGGCTACACCTTC. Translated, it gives CASIDGQANYGYTF.

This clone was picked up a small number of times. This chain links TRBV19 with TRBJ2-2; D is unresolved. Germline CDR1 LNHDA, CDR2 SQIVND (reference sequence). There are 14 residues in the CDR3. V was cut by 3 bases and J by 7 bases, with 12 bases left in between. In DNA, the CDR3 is TGTGCCAGTAGTATCCTCGGACGGAGCGGGGAGCTGTTTTTT. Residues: CASSILGRSGELFF.

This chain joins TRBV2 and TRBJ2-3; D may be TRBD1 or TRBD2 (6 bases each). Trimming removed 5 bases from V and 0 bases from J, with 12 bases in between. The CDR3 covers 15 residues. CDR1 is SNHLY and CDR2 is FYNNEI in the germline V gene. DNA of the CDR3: TGTGCCAGCAGTCGGGGGCAGAGTAGCACAGATACGCAGTATTTT. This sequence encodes CASSRGQSSTDTQYF.

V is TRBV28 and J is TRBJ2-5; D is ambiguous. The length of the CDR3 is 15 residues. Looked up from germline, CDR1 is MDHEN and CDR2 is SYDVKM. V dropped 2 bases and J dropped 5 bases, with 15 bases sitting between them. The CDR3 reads CASSLPARFGETQYF. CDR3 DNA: TGTGCCAGCAGTTTACCTGCCCGATTCGGGGAGACCCAGTACTTC.

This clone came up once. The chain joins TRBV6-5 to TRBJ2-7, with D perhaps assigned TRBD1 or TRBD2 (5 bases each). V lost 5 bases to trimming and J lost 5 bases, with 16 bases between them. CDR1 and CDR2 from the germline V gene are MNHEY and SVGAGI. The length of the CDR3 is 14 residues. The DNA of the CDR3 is TGTGCCAGCAGTGGGGGACCGCGGTTAGACGAGCAGTACTTC. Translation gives CASSGGPRLDEQYF.

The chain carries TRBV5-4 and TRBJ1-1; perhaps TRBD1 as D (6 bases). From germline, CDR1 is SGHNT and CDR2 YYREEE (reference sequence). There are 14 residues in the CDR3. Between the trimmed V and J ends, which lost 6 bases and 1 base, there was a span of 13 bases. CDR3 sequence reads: CASTLTRGNTEAFF. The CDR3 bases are TGTGCCAGCACATTGACCAGGGGGAACACTGAAGCTTTCTTT.

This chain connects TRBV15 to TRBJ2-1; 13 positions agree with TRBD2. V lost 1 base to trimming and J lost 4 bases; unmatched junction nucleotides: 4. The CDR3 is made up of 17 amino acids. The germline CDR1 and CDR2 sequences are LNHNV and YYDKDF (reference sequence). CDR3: CATSRGVLAGGYNEQFF. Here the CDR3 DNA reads TGTGCCACCAGCAGAGGGGTACTAGCGGGAGGGTACAATGAGCAGTTCTTC.

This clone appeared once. The CDR3 nucleotides are TGTGCCAGCAGCTCGGTCAGGGAGGGCCCCACTGAAGCTTTCTTT. This translates into CASSSVREGPTEAFF. The chain has TRBV5-6 and TRBJ1-1; D might be TRBD1 (5 bases). CDR1 is SGHDT, CDR2 YYEEEE, per germline. The V end was cut by 3 bases, the J end by 4 bases, with 16 bases between. The CDR3 totals 15 residues.

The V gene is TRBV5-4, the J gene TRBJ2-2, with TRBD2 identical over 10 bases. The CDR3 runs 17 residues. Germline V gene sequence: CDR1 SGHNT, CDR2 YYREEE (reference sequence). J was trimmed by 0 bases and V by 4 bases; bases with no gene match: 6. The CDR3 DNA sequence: TGTGCCAGCAGCCCCTCTCTAGCGGGAGCGAACACCGGGGAGCTGTTTTTT. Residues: CASSPSLAGANTGELFF.

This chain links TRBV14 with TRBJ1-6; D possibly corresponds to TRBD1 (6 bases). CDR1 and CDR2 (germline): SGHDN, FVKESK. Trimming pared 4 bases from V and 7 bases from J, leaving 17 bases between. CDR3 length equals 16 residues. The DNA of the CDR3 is TGTGCCAGCAGCCGGGGGCTTTTGAGTCGGAATTCACCCCTCCACTTT. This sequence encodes CASSRGLLSRNSPLHF.

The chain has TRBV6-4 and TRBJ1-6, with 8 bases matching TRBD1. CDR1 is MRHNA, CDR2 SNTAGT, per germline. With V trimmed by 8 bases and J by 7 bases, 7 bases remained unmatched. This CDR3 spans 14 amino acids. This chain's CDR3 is CASARGQDNSPLHF. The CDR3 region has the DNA TGTGCCAGCGCCCGGGGACAGGACAATTCACCCCTCCACTTT.